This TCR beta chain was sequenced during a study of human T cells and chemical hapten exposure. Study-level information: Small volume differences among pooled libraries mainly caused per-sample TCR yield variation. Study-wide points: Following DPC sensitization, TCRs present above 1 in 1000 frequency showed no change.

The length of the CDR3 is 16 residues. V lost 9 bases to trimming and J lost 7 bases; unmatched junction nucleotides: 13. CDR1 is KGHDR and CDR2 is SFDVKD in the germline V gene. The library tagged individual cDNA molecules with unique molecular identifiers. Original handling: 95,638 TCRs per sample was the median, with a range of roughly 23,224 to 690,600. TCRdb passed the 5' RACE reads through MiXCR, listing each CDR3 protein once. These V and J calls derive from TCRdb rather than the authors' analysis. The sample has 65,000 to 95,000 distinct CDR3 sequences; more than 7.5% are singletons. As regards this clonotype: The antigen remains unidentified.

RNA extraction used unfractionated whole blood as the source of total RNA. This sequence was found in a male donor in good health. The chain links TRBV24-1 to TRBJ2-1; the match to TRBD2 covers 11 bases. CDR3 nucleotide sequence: TGTGCCACCGCAAGGAGTACTAGCGGGAGTGGAAATGAGCAGTTCTTC. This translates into CATARSTSGSGNEQFF.